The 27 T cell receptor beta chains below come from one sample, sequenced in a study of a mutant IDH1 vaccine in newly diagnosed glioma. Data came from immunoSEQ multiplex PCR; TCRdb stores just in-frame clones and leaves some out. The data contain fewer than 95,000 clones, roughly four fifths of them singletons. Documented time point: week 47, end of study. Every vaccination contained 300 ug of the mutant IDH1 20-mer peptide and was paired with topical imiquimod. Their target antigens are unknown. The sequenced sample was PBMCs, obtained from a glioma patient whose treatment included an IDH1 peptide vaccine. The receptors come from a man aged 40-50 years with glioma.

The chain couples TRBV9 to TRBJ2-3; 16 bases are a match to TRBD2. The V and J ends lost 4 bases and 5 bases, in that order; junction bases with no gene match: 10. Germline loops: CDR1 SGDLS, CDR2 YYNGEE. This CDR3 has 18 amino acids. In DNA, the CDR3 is TGTGCCAGCAGCCCGGGACTAGCGGGAGGGATAAGGGAAGATACGCAGTATTTT. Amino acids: CASSPGLAGGIREDTQYF.

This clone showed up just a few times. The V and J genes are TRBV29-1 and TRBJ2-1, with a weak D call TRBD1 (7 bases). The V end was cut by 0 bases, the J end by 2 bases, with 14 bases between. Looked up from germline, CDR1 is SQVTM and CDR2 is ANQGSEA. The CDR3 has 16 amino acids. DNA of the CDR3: TGCAGCGTTGAAGATGAGGACAGGAGGGCCTACAATGAGCAGTTCTTC. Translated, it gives CSVEDEDRRAYNEQFF.

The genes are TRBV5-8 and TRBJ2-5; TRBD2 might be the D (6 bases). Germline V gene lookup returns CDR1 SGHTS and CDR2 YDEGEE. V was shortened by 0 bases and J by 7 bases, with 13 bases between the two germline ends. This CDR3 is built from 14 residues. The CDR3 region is CASSLVQRARTQYF. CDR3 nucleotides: TGTGCCAGCAGCTTGGTTCAGCGGGCCAGGACCCAGTACTTC.

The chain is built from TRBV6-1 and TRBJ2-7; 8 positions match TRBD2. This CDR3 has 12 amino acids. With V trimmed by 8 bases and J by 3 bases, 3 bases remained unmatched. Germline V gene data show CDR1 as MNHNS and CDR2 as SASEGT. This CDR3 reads CASAREGYEQYF. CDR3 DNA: TGTGCCAGCGCCCGGGAGGGCTACGAGCAGTACTTC.

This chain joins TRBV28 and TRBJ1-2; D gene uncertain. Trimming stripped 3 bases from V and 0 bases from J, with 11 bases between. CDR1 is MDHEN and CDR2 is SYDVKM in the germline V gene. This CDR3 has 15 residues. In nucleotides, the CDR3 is TGTGCCAGCAGTTTGGCGATCATCTCTAACTATGGCTACACCTTC. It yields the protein CASSLAIISNYGYTF.

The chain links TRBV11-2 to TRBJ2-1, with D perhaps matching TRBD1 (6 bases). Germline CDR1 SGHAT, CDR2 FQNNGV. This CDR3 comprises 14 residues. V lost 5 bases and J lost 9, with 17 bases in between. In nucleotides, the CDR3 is TGTGCCAGCAGCACACTTGGACAGACGGGTGAGCAGTTCTTC. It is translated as CASSTLGQTGEQFF. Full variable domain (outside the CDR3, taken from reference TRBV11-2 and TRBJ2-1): EAGVAQSPRYKIIEKRQSVAFWCNPISGHATLYWYQQILGQGPKLLIQFQNNGVVDDSQLPKDRFSAERLKGVDSTLKIQPAKLEDSAVYLCASSTLGQTGEQFFGPGTRLTVL.

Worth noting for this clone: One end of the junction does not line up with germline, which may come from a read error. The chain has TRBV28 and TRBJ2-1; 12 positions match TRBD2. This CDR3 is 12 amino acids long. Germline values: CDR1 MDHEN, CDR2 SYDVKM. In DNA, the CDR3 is TGTGCCAGCGGCGCACCCGGACTAGCGGGACTCTTC. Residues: CASGAPGLAGLF.

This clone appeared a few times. The CDR3 loop is CASSSYMNTEAFF. CDR3 nucleotides: TGTGCCAGCAGTTCGTACATGAACACTGAAGCTTTCTTT. This chain uses TRBV28 with TRBJ1-1; D is undetermined. Trimming shortened V by 4 bases and J by 0 bases, and 6 bases separated the two germline ends. The CDR3 loop spans 13 amino acids. Germline V gene sequence: CDR1 MDHEN, CDR2 SYDVKM.

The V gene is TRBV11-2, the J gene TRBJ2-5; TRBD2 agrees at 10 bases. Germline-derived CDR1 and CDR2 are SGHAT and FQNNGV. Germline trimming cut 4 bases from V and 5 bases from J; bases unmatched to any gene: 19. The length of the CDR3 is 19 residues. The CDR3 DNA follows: TGTGCCAGCAGCTCCTACCTCCTAGCGGGAGTCGAAGATAGGGAGACCCAGTACTTC. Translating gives CASSSYLLAGVEDRETQYF.

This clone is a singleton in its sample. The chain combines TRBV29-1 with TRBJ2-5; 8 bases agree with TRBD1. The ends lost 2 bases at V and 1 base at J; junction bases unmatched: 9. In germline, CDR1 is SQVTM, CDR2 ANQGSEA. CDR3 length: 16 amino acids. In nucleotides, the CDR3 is TGCAGCGTTGAATGGACAGGGCGAGGGCCCCAAGAGACCCAGTACTTC. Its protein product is CSVEWTGRGPQETQYF.

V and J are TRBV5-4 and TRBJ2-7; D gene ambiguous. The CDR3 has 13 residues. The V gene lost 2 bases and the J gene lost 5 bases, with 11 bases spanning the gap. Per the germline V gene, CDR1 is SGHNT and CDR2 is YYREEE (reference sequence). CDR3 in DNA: TGTGCCAGCAGCTTCCAGGTTAGCCACGAGCAGTACTTC. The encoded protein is CASSFQVSHEQYF.

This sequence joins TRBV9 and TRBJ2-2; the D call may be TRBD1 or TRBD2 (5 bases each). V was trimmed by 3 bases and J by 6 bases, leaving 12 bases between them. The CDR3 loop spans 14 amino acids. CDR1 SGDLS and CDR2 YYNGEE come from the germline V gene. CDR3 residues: CASSGGAGAGELFF. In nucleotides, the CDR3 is TGTGCCAGCAGCGGTGGGGCGGGCGCCGGGGAGCTGTTTTTT.

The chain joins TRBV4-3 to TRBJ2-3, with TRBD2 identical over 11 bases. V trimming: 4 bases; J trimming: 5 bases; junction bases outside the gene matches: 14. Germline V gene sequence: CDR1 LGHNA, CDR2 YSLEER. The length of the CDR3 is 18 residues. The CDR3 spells CASSLQPYSGGAQDTQYF. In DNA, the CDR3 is TGCGCCAGCAGCCTCCAACCTTATAGCGGGGGGGCCCAAGATACGCAGTATTTT.

CDR3: CASSLGSGLAGRETQYF. Here the CDR3 DNA reads TGTGCCAGCAGCTTAGGGTCTGGACTAGCGGGAAGAGAGACCCAGTACTTC. J is TRBJ2-5 and V is TRBV7-6; 12 bases are a match to TRBD2. This CDR3 has 17 amino acids. Germline loops: CDR1 SGHVS, CDR2 FNYEAQ. J gave up 4 bases and V 1 base, and 7 bases lay outside the gene matches.

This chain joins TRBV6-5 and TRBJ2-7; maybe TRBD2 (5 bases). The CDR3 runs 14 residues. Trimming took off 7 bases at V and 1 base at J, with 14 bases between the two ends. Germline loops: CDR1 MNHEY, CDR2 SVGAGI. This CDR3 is CASKGQRRSYEQYF. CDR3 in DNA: TGTGCCAGCAAAGGCCAGCGGCGTTCCTACGAGCAGTACTTC.

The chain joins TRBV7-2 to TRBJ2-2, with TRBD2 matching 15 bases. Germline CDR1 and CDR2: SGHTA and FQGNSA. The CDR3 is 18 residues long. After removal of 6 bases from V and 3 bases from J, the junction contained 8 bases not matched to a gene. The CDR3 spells CASSSGLAGGWDTGELFF. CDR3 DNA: TGTGCCAGCAGTTCAGGACTAGCGGGAGGGTGGGACACCGGGGAGCTGTTTTTT.

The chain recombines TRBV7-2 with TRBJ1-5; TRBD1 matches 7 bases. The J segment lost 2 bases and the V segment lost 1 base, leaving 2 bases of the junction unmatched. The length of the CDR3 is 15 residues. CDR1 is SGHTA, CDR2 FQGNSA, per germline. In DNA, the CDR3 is TGTGCCAGCAGCTTAGGAGACAGGGGCAATCAGCCCCAGCATTTT. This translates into CASSLGDRGNQPQHF. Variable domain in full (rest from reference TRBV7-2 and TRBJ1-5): GAGVSQSPSNKVTEKGKDVELRCDPISGHTALYWYRQSLGQGLEFLIYFQGNSAPDKSGLPSDRFSAERTGGSVSTLTIQRTQQEDSAVYLCASSLGDRGNQPQHFGDGTRLSIL.

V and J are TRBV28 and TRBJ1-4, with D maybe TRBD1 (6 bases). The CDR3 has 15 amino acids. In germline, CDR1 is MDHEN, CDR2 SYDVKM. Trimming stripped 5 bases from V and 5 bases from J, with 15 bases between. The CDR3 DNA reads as TGTGCCAGCAGTCCCGACTGGACAGAGAATGAAAAACTGTTTTTT. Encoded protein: CASSPDWTENEKLFF.

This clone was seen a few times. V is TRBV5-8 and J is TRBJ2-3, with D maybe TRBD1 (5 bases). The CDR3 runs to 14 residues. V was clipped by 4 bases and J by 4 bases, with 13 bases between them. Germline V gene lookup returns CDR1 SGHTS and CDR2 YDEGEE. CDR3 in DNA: TGTGCCAGCAGCGCCTTCAGGGCGTCAGATACGCAGTATTTT. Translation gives CASSAFRASDTQYF.

CDR3 loop: CASSRNYEQYF. The CDR3 region has the DNA TGTGCCAGCAGCCGAAACTACGAGCAGTACTTC. The gene calls are TRBV11-2 and TRBJ2-7; D not certain. The CDR3 has 11 amino acids. The V gene lost 5 bases and the J gene lost 3 bases, with 5 bases spanning the gap. Germline loops: CDR1 SGHAT, CDR2 FQNNGV.

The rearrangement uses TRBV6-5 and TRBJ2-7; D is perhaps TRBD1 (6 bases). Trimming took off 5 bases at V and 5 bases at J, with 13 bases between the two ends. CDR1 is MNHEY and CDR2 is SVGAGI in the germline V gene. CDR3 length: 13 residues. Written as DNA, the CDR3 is TGTGCCAGCAGTCCCGGGGCAGGGGACGAGCAGTACTTC. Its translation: CASSPGAGDEQYF.

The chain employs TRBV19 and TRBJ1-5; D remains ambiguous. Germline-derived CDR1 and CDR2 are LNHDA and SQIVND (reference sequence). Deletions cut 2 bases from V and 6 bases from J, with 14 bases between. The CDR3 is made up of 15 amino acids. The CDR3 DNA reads TGTGCCAGTAGTATAAATTGGTCAGGTACTCAGCCCCAGCATTTT. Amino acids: CASSINWSGTQPQHF.

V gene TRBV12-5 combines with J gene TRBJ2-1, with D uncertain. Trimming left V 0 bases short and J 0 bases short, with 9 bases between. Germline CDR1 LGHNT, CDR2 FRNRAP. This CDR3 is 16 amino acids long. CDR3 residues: CASGLVLLSSYNEQFF. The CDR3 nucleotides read TGTGCTAGTGGTTTGGTACTTCTTAGCTCCTACAATGAGCAGTTCTTC.

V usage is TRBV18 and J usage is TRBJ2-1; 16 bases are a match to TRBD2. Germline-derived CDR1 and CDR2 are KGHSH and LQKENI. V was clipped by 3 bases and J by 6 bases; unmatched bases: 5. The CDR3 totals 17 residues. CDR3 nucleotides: TGTGCCAGCTCACCCGGGACTAGCGGGGGGGCTGGCAATGAGCAGTTCTTC. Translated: CASSPGTSGGAGNEQFF.

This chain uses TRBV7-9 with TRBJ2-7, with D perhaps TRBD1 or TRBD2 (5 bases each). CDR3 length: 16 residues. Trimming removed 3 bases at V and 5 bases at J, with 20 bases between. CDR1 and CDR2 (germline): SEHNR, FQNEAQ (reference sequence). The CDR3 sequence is CASSFFRDHLPHEQYF. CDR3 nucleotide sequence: TGTGCCAGCAGCTTCTTCCGGGACCATCTTCCTCACGAGCAGTACTTC.

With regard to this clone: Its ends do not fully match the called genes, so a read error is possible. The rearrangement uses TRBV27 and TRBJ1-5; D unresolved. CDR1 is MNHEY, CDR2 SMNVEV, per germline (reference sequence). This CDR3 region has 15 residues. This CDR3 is CASTPAGRSTQPQHF. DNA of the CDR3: TGTGCCAGCACCCCGGCGGGCAGAAGCACTCAGCCCCAGCATTTT.

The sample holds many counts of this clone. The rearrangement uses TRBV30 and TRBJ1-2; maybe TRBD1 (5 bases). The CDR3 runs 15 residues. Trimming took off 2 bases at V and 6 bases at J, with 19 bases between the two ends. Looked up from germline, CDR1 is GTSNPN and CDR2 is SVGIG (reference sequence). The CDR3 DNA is TGTGCCTGGAGTCTATCCGGGACCATTAGCCATGGCTACACCTTC. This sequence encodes CAWSLSGTISHGYTF. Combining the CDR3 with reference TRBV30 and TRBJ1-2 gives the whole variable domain SQTIHQWPATLVQPVGSPLSLECTVEGTSNPNLYWYRQAAGRGLQLLFYSVGIGQISSEVPQNLSASRPQDRQFILSSKKLLLSDSGFYLCAWSLSGTISHGYTFGSGTRLTVV.